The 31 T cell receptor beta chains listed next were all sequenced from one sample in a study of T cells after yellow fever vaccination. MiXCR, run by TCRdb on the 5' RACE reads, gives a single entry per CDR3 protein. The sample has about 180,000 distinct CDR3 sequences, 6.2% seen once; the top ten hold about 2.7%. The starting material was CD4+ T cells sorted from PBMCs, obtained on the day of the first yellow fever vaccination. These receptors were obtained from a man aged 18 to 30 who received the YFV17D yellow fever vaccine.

This CDR3 reads CASSQTDNTGELFF. The CDR3 coding sequence is TGTGCCAGCAGCCAGACGGATAACACCGGGGAGCTGTTTTTT. The rearrangement uses TRBV7-3 and TRBJ2-2, with D hard to call. With 5 bases removed from V and 2 bases from J, the gap between germline ends came to 9 bases. Germline V lookup: CDR1 SGHTA, CDR2 FQGTGA. This CDR3 contains 14 residues. The whole variable domain, remainder taken from reference TRBV7-3 and TRBJ2-2, is GAGVSQTPSNKVTEKGKYVELRCDPISGHTALYWYRQSLGQGPEFLIYFQGTGAADDSGLPNDRFFAVRPEGSVSTLKIQRTERGDSAVYLCASSQTDNTGELFFGEGSRLTVL.

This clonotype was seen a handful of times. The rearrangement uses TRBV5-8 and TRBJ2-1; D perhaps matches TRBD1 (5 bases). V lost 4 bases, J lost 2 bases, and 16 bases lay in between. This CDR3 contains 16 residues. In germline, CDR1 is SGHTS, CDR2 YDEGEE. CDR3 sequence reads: CASSAFAGSTYNEQFF. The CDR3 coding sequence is TGTGCCAGCAGCGCCTTCGCAGGGTCCACCTACAATGAGCAGTTCTTC.

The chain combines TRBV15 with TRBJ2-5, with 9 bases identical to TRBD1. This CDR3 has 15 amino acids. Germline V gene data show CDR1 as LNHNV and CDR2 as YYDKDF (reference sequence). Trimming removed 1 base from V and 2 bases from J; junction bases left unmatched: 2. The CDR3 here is CATSRGGTGQETQYF. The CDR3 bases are TGTGCCACCAGCAGAGGGGGGACAGGGCAAGAGACCCAGTACTTC.

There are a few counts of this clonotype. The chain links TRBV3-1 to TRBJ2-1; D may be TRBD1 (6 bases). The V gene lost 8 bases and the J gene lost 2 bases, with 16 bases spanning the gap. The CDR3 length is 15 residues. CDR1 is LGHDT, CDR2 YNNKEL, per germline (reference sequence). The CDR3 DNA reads TGTGCCAGCGGTCGCGGACAGCCGGCCTACAATGAGCAGTTCTTC. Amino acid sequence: CASGRGQPAYNEQFF.

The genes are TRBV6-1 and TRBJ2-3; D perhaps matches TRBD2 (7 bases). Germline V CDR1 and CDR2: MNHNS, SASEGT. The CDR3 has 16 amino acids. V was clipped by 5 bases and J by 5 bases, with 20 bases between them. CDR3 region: CASSNRGASNVDTQYF. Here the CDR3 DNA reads TGTGCCAGCAGTAATCGGGGGGCCAGTAATGTAGATACGCAGTATTTT.

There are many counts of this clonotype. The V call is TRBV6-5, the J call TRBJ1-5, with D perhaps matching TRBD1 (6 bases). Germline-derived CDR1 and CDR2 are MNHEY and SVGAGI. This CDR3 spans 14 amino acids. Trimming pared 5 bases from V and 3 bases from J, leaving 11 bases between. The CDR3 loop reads CASSTQGFNQPQHF. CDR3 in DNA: TGTGCCAGCAGTACCCAGGGGTTCAATCAGCCCCAGCATTTT.

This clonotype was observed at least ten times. As DNA, the CDR3 is TGCGCCAGCAGCCCAGGACAGGGAACTTTTCTCTCCGGTGAGCAGTTCTTC. Protein product: CASSPGQGTFLSGEQFF. V usage is TRBV5-1 and J usage is TRBJ2-1, with 8 bases identical to TRBD1. The germline gives CDR1 SGHRS, CDR2 YFSETQ. CDR3 size: 17 residues. V lost 4 bases and J lost 9; bases outside the gene matches: 18.

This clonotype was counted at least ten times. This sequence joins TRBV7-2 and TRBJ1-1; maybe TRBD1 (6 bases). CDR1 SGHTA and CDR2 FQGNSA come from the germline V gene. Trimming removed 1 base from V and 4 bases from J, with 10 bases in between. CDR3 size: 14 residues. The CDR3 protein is CASSLVGRGTEAFF. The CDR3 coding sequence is TGTGCCAGCAGCTTAGTTGGCAGGGGCACTGAAGCTTTCTTT.

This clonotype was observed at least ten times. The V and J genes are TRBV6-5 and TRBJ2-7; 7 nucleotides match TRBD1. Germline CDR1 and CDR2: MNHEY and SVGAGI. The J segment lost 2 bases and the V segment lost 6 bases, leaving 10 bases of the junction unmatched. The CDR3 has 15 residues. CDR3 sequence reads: CASSPRDSLTYEQYF. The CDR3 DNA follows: TGTGCCAGCAGCCCCCGGGACAGCCTGACCTACGAGCAGTACTTC.

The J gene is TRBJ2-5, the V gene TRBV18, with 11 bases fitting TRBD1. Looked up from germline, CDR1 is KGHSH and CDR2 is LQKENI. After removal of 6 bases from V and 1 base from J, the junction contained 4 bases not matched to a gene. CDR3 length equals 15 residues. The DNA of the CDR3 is TGTGCCAGCTCCCGCGGGACAGGGGGCCAAGAGACCCAGTACTTC. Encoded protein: CASSRGTGGQETQYF.

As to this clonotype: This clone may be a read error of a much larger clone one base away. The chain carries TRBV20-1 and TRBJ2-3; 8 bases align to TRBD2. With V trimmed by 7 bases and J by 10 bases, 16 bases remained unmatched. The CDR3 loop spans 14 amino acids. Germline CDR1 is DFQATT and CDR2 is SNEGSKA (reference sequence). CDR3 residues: CSVIGGRGEDAQYF. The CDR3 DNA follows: TGCAGTGTTATCGGAGGGCGGGGGGAGGATGCGCAGTATTTT.

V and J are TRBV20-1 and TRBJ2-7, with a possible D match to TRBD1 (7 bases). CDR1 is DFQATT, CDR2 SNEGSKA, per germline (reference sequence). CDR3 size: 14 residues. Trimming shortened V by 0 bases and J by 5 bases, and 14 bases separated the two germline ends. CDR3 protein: CSARDRVRGDEQYV. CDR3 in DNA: TGCAGTGCTAGAGATCGGGTCAGGGGGGACGAGCAGTACGTC.

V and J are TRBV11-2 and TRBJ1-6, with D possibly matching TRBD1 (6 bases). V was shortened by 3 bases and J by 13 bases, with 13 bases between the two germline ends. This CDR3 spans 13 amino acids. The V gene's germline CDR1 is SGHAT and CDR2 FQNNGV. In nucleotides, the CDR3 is TGTGCCAGCAGCTTCGGGGGCGGGGCGCCCCTCCACTTT. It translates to CASSFGGGAPLHF.

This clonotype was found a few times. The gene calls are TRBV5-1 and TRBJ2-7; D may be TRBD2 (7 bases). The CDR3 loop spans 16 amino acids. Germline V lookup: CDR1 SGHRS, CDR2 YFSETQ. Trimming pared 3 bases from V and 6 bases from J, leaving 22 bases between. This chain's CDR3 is CASSSPTDSPGGEQYF. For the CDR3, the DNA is TGCGCCAGCAGCTCCCCCACGGACAGCCCGGGGGGCGAGCAGTACTTC.

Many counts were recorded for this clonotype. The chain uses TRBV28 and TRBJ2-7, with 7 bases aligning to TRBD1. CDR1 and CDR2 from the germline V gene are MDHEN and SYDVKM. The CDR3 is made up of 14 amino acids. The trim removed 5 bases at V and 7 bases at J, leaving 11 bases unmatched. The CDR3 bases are TGTGCCAGCAGTATCACACAGGGGACGGGTGAGCAGTACTTC. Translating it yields CASSITQGTGEQYF.

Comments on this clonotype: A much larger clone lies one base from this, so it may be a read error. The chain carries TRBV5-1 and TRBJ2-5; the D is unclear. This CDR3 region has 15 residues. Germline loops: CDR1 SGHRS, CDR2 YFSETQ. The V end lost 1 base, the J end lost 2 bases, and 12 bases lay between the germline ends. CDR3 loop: CASSLRSSYQETQYF. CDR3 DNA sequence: TGCGCCAGCAGCTTGAGGAGCTCCTATCAAGAGACCCAGTACTTC.

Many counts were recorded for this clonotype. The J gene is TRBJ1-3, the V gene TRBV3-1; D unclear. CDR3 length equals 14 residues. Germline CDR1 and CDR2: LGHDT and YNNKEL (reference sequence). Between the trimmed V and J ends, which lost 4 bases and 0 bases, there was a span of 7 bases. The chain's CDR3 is CASSPGSSGNTIYF. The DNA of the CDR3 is TGTGCCAGCAGCCCGGGGAGCTCTGGAAACACCATATATTTT.

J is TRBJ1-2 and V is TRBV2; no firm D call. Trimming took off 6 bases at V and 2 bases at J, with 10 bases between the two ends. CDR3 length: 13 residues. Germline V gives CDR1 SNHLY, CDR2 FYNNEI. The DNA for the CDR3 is TGTGCCAGCAGCGCCGGGAACAACTATGGCTACACCTTC. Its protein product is CASSAGNNYGYTF. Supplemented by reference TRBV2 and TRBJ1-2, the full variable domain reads EPEVTQTPSHQVTQMGQEVILRCVPISNHLYFYWYRQILGQKVEFLVSFYNNEISEKSEIFDDQFSVERPDGSNFTLKIRSTKLEDSAMYFCASSAGNNYGYTFGSGTRLTVV.

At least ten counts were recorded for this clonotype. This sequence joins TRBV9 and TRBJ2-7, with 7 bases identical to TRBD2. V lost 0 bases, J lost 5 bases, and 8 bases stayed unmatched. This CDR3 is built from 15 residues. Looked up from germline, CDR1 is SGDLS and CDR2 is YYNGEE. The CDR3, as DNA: TGTGCCAGCAGCGTAGCGGGGGGTATATCCAACGAGCAGTACTTC. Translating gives CASSVAGGISNEQYF. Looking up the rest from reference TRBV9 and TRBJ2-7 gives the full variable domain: DSGVTQTPKHLITATGQRVTLRCSPRSGDLSVYWYQQSLDQGLQFLIQYYNGEERAKGNILERFSAQQFPDLHSELNLSSLELGDSALYFCASSVAGGISNEQYFGPGTRLTVT.

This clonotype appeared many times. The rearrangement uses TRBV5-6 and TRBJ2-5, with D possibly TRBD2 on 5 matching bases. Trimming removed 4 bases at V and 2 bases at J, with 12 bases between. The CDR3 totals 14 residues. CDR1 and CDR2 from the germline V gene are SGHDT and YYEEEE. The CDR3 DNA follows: TGTGCCAGCAGCCGCACGACTAATCAAGAGACCCAGTACTTC. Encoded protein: CASSRTTNQETQYF.

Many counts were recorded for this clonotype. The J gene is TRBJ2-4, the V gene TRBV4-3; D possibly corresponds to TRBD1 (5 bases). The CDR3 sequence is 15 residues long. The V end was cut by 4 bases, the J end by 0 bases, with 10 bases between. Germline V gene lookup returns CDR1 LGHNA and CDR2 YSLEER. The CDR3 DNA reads TGCGCCAGCAGCCCGGACATAGGAGCCAAAAACATTCAGTACTTC. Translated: CASSPDIGAKNIQYF.

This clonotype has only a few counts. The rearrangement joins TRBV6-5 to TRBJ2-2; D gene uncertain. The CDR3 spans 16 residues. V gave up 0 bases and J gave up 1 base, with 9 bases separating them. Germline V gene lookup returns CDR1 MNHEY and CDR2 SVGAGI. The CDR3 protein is CASSYSGLRNTGELFF. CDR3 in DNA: TGTGCCAGCAGTTACTCGGGCCTGAGGAACACCGGGGAGCTGTTTTTT.

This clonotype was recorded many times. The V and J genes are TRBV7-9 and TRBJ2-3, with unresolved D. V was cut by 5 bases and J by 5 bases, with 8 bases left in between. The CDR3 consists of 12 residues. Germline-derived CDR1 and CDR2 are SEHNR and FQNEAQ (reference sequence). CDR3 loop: CASSASLDTQYF. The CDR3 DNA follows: TGTGCCAGCAGCGCGTCACTAGATACGCAGTATTTT.

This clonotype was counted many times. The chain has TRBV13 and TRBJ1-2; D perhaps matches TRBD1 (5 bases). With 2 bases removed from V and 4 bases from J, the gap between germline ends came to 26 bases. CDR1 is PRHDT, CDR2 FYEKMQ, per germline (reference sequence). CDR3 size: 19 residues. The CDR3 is CASSLYRKGLHTPIYGYTF. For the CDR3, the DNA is TGTGCCAGCAGCTTATACCGCAAGGGGCTCCACACCCCGATCTATGGCTACACCTTC.

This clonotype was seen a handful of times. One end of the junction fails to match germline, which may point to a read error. CDR3 protein: CASSSDGRVPGETQYF. The CDR3 DNA reads TGTGCTAGCAGCTCTGACGGCCGGGTTCCAGGAGAGACCCAGTACTTC. The rearrangement links TRBV7-7 to TRBJ2-5; D is unresolved. This CDR3 contains 16 residues. CDR1 and CDR2 from the germline V gene are SSHAT and FNYEAQ (reference sequence).

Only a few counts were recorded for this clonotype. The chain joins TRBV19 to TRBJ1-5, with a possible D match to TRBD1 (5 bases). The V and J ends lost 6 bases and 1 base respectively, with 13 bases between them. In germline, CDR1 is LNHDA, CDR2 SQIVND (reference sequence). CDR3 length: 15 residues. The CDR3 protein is CASRTVGVSNQPQHF. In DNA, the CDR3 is TGTGCCAGTAGGACAGTGGGGGTCAGCAATCAGCCCCAGCATTTT.

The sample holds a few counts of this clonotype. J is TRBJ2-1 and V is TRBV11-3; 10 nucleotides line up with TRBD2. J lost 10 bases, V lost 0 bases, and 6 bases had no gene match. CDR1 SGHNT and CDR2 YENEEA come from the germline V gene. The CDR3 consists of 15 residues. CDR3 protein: CASSLDPVTSGEQFF. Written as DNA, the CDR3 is TGTGCCAGCAGCTTAGACCCGGTGACTAGCGGGGAGCAGTTCTTC.

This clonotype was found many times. The DNA for the CDR3 is TGTGCCAGCACCCGACGGCCGGGACAGGGCTCTCGGGAGCAGTTCTTC. This codes for CASTRRPGQGSREQFF. The chain combines TRBV6-5 with TRBJ2-1; TRBD1 matches 9 bases. The CDR3 has 16 amino acids. The trim removed 7 bases at V and 10 bases at J, leaving 17 bases unmatched. CDR1 MNHEY and CDR2 SVGAGI come from the germline V gene.

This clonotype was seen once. For the CDR3, the DNA is TGCAGTGCTAGAGGTTGGGACAGGGGTGATTCACCCCTCCACTTT. Protein product: CSARGWDRGDSPLHF. J is TRBJ1-6 and V is TRBV20-1; 10 nucleotides match TRBD1. With V trimmed by 1 base and J by 8 bases, 5 bases remained unmatched. This CDR3 is 15 amino acids long. Germline lookup yields CDR1 DFQATT and CDR2 SNEGSKA (reference sequence).

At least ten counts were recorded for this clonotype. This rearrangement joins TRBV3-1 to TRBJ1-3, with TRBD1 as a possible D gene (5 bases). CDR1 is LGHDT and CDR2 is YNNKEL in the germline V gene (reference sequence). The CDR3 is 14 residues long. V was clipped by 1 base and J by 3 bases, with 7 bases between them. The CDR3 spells CASSQGDGGNTIYF. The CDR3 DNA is TGTGCCAGCAGCCAAGGGGACGGTGGAAACACCATATATTTT.

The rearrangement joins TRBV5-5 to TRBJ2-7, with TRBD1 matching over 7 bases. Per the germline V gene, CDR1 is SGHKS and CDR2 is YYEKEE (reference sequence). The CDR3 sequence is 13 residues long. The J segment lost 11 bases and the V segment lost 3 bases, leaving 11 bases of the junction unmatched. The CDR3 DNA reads TGTGCCAGCAGCTCGACGGGACAGACTGCGGAGTACTTC. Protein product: CASSSTGQTAEYF.